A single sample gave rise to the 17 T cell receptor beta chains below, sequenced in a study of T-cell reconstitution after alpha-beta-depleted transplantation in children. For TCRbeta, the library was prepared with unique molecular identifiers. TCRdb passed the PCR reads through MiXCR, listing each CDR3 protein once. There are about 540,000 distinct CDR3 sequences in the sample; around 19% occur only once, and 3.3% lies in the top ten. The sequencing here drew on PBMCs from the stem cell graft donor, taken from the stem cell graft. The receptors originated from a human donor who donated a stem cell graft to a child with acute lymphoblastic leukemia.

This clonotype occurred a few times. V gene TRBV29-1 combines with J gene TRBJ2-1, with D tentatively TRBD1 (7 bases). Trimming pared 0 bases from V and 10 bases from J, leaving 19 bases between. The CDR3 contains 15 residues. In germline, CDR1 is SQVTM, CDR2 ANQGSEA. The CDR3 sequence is CSVEDSQGGPGEQFF. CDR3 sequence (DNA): TGCAGCGTTGAAGATTCGCAGGGGGGCCCAGGGGAGCAGTTCTTC.

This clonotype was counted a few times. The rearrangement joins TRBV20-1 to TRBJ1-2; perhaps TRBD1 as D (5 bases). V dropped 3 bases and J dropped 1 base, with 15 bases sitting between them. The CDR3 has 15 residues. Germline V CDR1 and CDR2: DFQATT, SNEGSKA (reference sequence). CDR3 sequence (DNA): TGCAGTGCTAGGGGGGATGGGATTTTTAACTATGGCTACACCTTC. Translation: CSARGDGIFNYGYTF.

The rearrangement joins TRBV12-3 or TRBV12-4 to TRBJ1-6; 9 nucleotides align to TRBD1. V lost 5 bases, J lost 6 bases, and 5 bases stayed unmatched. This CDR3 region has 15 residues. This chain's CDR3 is CASSLGQGINSPLHF. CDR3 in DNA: TGTGCCAGCAGTCTGGGACAGGGCATTAATTCACCCCTCCACTTT.

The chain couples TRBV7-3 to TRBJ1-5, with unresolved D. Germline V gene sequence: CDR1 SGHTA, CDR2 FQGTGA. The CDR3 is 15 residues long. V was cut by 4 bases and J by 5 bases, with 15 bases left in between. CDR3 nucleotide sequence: TGTGCCAGCAGCTCAGCTGGGGAGGAGTATCAGCCCCAGCATTTT. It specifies CASSSAGEEYQPQHF.

In DNA, the CDR3 is TGCGCCAGCAGCTGGCATGACAGGACTGATGGCTACACCTTC. Translating gives CASSWHDRTDGYTF. The chain is built from TRBV5-1 and TRBJ1-2; possible D gene TRBD1, 6 bases. Germline assignment: CDR1 SGHRS and CDR2 YFSETQ. V was cut by 3 bases and J by 6 bases, with 15 bases left in between. The CDR3 is made up of 14 amino acids.

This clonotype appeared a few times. CDR3 protein: CASSSRDVSTDTQYF. CDR3 nucleotide sequence: TGTGCCAGCAGCTCCCGGGATGTAAGCACAGATACGCAGTATTTT. The chain combines TRBV7-9 with TRBJ2-3; D is perhaps TRBD2 (5 bases). There are 15 residues in the CDR3. Germline V lookup: CDR1 SEHNR, CDR2 FQNEAQ (reference sequence). V was pared by 4 bases and J by 0 bases, with 11 bases between.

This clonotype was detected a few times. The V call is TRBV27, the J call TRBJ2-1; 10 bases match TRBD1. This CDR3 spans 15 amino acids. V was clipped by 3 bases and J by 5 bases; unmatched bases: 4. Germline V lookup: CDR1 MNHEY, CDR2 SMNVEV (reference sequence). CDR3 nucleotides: TGTGCCAGCAGTTTGGGACAGGGGTTGCACAATGAGCAGTTCTTC. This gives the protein CASSLGQGLHNEQFF.

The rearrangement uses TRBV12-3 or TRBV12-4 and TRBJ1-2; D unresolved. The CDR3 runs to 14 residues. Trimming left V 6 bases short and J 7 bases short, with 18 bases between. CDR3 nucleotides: TGTGCCAGCAGCCCCGGCGGTTGGTTCGCTGGCTACACCTTC. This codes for CASSPGGWFAGYTF.

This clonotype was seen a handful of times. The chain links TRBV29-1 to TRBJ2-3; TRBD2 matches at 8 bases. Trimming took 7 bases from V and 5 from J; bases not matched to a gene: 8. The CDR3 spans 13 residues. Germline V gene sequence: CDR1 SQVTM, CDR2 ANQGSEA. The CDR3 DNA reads TGCAGCGCCCAAAAAAGCGGGAGAGATACGCAGTATTTT. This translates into CSAQKSGRDTQYF.

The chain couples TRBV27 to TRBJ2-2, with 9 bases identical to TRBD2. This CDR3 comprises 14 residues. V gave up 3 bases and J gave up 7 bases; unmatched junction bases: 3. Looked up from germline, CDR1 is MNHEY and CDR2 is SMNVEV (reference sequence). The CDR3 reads CASSLGGRVGELFF. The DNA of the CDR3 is TGTGCCAGCAGTTTGGGCGGGAGGGTCGGGGAGCTGTTTTTT.

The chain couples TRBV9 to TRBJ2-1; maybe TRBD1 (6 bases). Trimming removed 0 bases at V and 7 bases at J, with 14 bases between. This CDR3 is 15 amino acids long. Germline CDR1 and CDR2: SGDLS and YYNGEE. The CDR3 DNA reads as TGTGCCAGCAGCGTAGCTTGGCAGGGGCAGAATGAGCAGTTCTTC. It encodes CASSVAWQGQNEQFF.

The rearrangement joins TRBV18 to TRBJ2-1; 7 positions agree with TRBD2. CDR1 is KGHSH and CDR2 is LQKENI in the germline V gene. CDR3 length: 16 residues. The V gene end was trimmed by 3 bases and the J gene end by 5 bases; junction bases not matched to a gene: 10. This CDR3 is CASSPTMGGRNNEQFF. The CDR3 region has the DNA TGTGCCAGCTCACCCACAATGGGCGGGAGAAACAATGAGCAGTTCTTC.

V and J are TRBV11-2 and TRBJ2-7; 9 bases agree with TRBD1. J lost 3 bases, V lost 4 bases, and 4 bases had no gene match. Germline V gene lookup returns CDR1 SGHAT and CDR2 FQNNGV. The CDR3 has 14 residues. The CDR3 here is CASSSTGGHYEQYF. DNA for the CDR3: TGTGCCAGCAGCTCGACAGGGGGGCACTACGAGCAGTACTTC.

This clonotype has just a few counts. As DNA, the CDR3 is TGCAGCGTCCCGAGACAGGCAGGGGAAGCTTTCTTT. Protein product: CSVPRQAGEAFF. The V and J genes are TRBV29-1 and TRBJ1-1, with D perhaps matching TRBD1 (6 bases). The germline CDR1 and CDR2 sequences are SQVTM and ANQGSEA. Trimming took off 6 bases at V and 8 bases at J, with 16 bases between the two ends. This CDR3 spans 12 amino acids. Complete variable domain (other parts from reference TRBV29-1 and TRBJ1-1): SAVISQKPSRDICQRGTSLTIQCQVDSQVTMMFWYRQQPGQSLTLIATANQGSEATYESGFVIDKFPISRPNLTFSTLTVSNMSPEDSSIYLCSVPRQAGEAFFGQGTRLTVV.

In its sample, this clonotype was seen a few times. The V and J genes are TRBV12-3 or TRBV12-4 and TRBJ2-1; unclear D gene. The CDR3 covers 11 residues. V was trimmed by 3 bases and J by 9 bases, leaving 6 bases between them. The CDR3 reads CASSFHSEQFF. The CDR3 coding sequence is TGTGCCAGCAGTTTTCACAGTGAGCAGTTCTTC.

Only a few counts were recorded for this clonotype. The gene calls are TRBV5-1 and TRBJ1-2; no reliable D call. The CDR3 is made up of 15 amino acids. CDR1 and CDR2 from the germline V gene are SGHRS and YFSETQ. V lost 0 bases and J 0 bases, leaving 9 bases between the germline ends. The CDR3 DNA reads TGCGCCAGCAGCTTGGTCGTAGACCCTAACTATGGCTACACCTTC. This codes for CASSLVVDPNYGYTF.

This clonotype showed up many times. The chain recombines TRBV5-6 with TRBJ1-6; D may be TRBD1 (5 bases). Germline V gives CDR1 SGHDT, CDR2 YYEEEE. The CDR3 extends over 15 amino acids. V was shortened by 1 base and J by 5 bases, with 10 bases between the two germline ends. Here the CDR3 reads CASSLWQGDNSPLHF. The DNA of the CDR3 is TGTGCCAGCAGCTTGTGGCAGGGAGATAATTCACCCCTCCACTTT.